This T cell receptor (beta chain) was recorded in a study of cytomegalovirus exposure and HLA in healthy donors. The PCR ran on 60 Vbeta and 13 Jbeta primers. Data came from immunoSEQ multiplex PCR; TCRdb stores just in-frame clones and leaves some out. Counted here are about 91,000 clones, just under 90% occurring once; the ten biggest clones make up around 2.3%. The germline V gene has CDR1 SGHRS and CDR2 YFSETQ. This CDR3 has 17 residues. V was clipped by 7 bases and J by 0 bases; unmatched bases: 14. The V gene is TRBV5-1, the J gene TRBJ2-3; 7 positions agree with TRBD1. This sequence originates from a man aged 18-30 years in good health and CMV-seronegative. The sequencing sample was made of PBMCs. The CDR3 is CASALETGSLSTDTQYF. In DNA, the CDR3 is TGCGCCAGCGCCCTTGAGACAGGGTCCCTTAGCACAGATACGCAGTATTTT.